Listed here are 16 T cell receptor beta chains from one sample, sequenced in a study of OX40 agonist ivuxolimab in advanced cancers. Data came from immunoSEQ multiplex PCR; TCRdb stores just in-frame clones and leaves some out. The sample records 30,000 to 45,000 clones, around 87% being singletons. The sequencing used CD4+ or CD8+ T cells sorted from blood, collected in a trial of the OX40 agonist ivuxolimab. The source is an adult with an advanced solid tumor such as melanoma, head and neck, liver or kidney cancer.

The chain is built from TRBV6-5 and TRBJ1-6, with no clear D. Trimming removed 2 bases at V and 6 bases at J, with 5 bases between. The CDR3 sequence is 13 residues long. Germline V lookup: CDR1 MNHEY, CDR2 SVGAGI. CDR3 amino acids: CASSYVGNSPLHF. CDR3 bases: TGTGCCAGCAGTTACGTTGGTAATTCACCCCTCCACTTT.

This clone was observed a single time. V is TRBV14 and J is TRBJ1-5; no definite D call. Trimming stripped 1 base from V and 2 bases from J, with 9 bases between. This CDR3 is 15 amino acids long. The V gene's germline CDR1 is SGHDN and CDR2 FVKESK. CDR3 sequence reads: CASSQGVEGNQPQHF. The CDR3 DNA reads as TGTGCCAGCAGCCAAGGGGTCGAGGGCAATCAGCCCCAGCATTTT.

The chain joins TRBV5-4 to TRBJ2-5; 10 bases fit TRBD2. The V gene end was trimmed by 4 bases and the J gene end by 4 bases; junction bases not matched to a gene: 10. The germline gives CDR1 SGHNT, CDR2 YYREEE (reference sequence). The length of the CDR3 is 16 residues. The CDR3 DNA reads as TGTGCCAGCAGCGCGGCTAGCGGGGGCCGGGGAGAGACCCAGTACTTC. Protein product: CASSAASGGRGETQYF.

The chain employs TRBV5-1 and TRBJ2-2, with no clear D. This CDR3 is 12 amino acids long. Germline CDR1 and CDR2: SGHRS and YFSETQ. V was shortened by 5 bases and J by 6 bases, with 8 bases between the two germline ends. The CDR3 nucleotides read TGCGCCAGCAGACTGACTGCCGGGGAGCTGTTTTTT. It codes for CASRLTAGELFF. Together with reference TRBV5-1 and TRBJ2-2, the CDR3 gives the full variable domain: KAGVTQTPRYLIKTRGQQVTLSCSPISGHRSVSWYQQTPGQGLQFLFEYFSETQRNKGNFPGRFSGRQFSNSRSEMNVSTLELGDSALYLCASRLTAGELFFGEGSRLTVL.

The chain joins TRBV6-5 to TRBJ2-7, with D perhaps matching TRBD2 (5 bases). This CDR3 contains 15 residues. The germline V gene encodes CDR1 MNHEY and CDR2 SVGAGI. The V end lost 6 bases, the J end lost 2 bases, and 17 bases lay between the germline ends. The CDR3 spells CASSKSPGNPYEQYF. In DNA, the CDR3 is TGTGCCAGCAGCAAATCTCCCGGGAACCCCTACGAGCAGTACTTC.

The chain joins TRBV4-1 to TRBJ1-3; D is unresolved. V was trimmed by 0 bases and J by 0 bases, leaving 6 bases between them. Germline values: CDR1 MGHRA, CDR2 YSYEKL. The CDR3 covers 15 residues. The CDR3 spells CASSQEAGSGNTIYF. Written as DNA, the CDR3 is TGCGCCAGCAGCCAAGAGGCAGGCTCTGGAAACACCATATATTTT.

This clone came up once. The rearrangement uses TRBV5-1 and TRBJ2-7, with D tentatively TRBD2 (7 bases). V dropped 7 bases and J dropped 6 bases, with 20 bases sitting between them. This CDR3 comprises 14 residues. The germline V gene has CDR1 SGHRS and CDR2 YFSETQ. The CDR3 protein is CASGEGGHGGEQYF. The CDR3 DNA sequence: TGCGCCAGCGGCGAGGGGGGGCACGGAGGCGAGCAGTACTTC.

The chain links TRBV6-1 to TRBJ2-1; D not certain. V shed 3 bases and J shed 4 bases, with 10 bases lying between them. The CDR3 is 14 amino acids. Germline CDR1 and CDR2: MNHNS and SASEGT. The CDR3 here is CASSETPRYNEQFF. Written as DNA, the CDR3 is TGTGCCAGCAGTGAGACACCGAGATACAATGAGCAGTTCTTC.

J is TRBJ1-2 and V is TRBV6-6; D remains ambiguous. The CDR3 loop spans 13 amino acids. V lost 5 bases, J lost 6 bases, and 13 bases lay in between. Looked up from germline, CDR1 is MNHNY and CDR2 is SVGAGI (reference sequence). The CDR3 coding sequence is TGTGCCAGCAGTCCCTTGGGCGGCCATGGCTACACCTTC. Translated, it gives CASSPLGGHGYTF.

The chain employs TRBV5-4 and TRBJ2-5, with TRBD1 as a possible D gene (6 bases). Between the trimmed V and J ends, which lost 2 bases and 2 bases, there was a span of 10 bases. The CDR3 has 14 amino acids. CDR1 is SGHNT, CDR2 YYREEE, per germline (reference sequence). CDR3 in DNA: TGTGCCAGCAGCTTCCGGACAGATCAAGAGACCCAGTACTTC. Translating gives CASSFRTDQETQYF.

The CDR3, as DNA: TGCGCCAGCAGCTTGGGTCCGGGCACCGGGGAGCTGTTTTTT. This sequence encodes CASSLGPGTGELFF. This chain connects TRBV5-1 to TRBJ2-2; D not resolved. The CDR3 totals 14 residues. V lost 0 bases and J 4 bases, leaving 7 bases between the germline ends. In germline, CDR1 is SGHRS, CDR2 YFSETQ.

The V and J genes are TRBV2 and TRBJ2-5; D might be TRBD2 (6 bases). V lost 3 bases and J lost 1, with 9 bases in between. This CDR3 comprises 14 residues. The germline V gene encodes CDR1 SNHLY and CDR2 FYNNEI. CDR3 region: CASSDGGSQETQYF. DNA of the CDR3: TGTGCCAGCAGTGACGGAGGGAGCCAAGAGACCCAGTACTTC. Filled out from reference TRBV2 and TRBJ2-5, the complete variable domain reads EPEVTQTPSHQVTQMGQEVILRCVPISNHLYFYWYRQILGQKVEFLVSFYNNEISEKSEIFDDQFSVERPDGSNFTLKIRSTKLEDSAMYFCASSDGGSQETQYFGPGTRLLVL.

This clone was counted once. This rearrangement joins TRBV6-1 to TRBJ2-1; D is possibly TRBD1 or TRBD2 (5 bases each). V was shortened by 6 bases and J by 3 bases, with 12 bases between the two germline ends. CDR3 length: 14 residues. In germline, CDR1 is MNHNS, CDR2 SASEGT. The DNA for the CDR3 is TGTGCCAGCAGCGTTGGGGGAGACTACAATGAGCAGTTCTTC. Protein sequence: CASSVGGDYNEQFF.

The chain combines TRBV27 with TRBJ1-2; tentatively, D is TRBD1 (5 bases). V was shortened by 2 bases and J by 8 bases, with 24 bases between the two germline ends. The germline V gene encodes CDR1 MNHEY and CDR2 SMNVEV (reference sequence). The CDR3 extends over 17 amino acids. The CDR3 nucleotides read TGTGCCAGCAGTTTACCGACCGGCTCCCCGGGGGGAGGGGGCTACACCTTC. Amino acid sequence: CASSLPTGSPGGGGYTF.

The rearrangement links TRBV7-9 to TRBJ1-6; D is ambiguous. Germline-derived CDR1 and CDR2 are SEHNR and FQNEAQ (reference sequence). Trimming took off 1 base at V and 5 bases at J, with 12 bases between the two ends. This CDR3 spans 16 amino acids. The DNA of the CDR3 is TGTGCCAGCAGCTTAGGGGTGGGCGCGAATAATTCACCCCTCCACTTT. It specifies CASSLGVGANNSPLHF. The full variable domain, completed using reference TRBV7-9 and TRBJ1-6, is DTGVSQNPRHKITKRGQNVTFRCDPISEHNRLYWYRQTLGQGPEFLTYFQNEAQLEKSRLLSDRFSAERPKGSFSTLEIQRTEQGDSAMYLCASSLGVGANNSPLHFGNGTRLTVT.

V gene TRBV7-8 combines with J gene TRBJ1-2, with D unclear. The germline V and J ends were trimmed by 2 bases and 5 bases, with 12 bases remaining between them. The CDR3 is 14 residues long. The germline CDR1 and CDR2 sequences are SGHVS and FQNEAQ. The CDR3 DNA reads TGTGCCAGCAGCTTAACTCTTCAGGAGTATGGCTACACCTTC. It encodes CASSLTLQEYGYTF. Full variable domain (outside the CDR3, taken from reference TRBV7-8 and TRBJ1-2): GAGVSQSPRYKVAKRGQDVALRCDPISGHVSLFWYQQALGQGPEFLTYFQNEAQLDKSGLPSDRFFAERPEGSVSTLKIQRTQQEDSAVYLCASSLTLQEYGYTFGSGTRLTVV.